Listed here are 24 T cell receptor beta chains from one sample, sequenced in a study of blood T cells in healthy people across ages. A second PCR of roughly 7 to 11 cycles used a sample-barcoded 5' primer and a J-beta primer mix. Using its own MiXCR run on the 5' RACE reads, TCRdb lists one record per CDR3 protein. The sample comprises 1.5 million to 1.8 million distinct CDR3 sequences, around 40% of which are singletons, and under 5% rests with the top ten. Sequencing was performed on blood. The receptors come from a woman under 30 in good health.

This clonotype has only a few counts. DNA for the CDR3: TGTGCCAGCAGCCCCGGGGCCCGGGAGGGCTACAATGAGCAGTTCTTC. The encoded protein is CASSPGAREGYNEQFF. The chain employs TRBV11-2 and TRBJ2-1, with 8 bases lining up with TRBD2. CDR3 length equals 16 residues. Trimming cost V 5 bases and J 3 bases; bases outside gene matches: 9. Germline CDR1 SGHAT, CDR2 FQNNGV.

The chain joins TRBV2 to TRBJ2-1; 7 nucleotides agree with TRBD2. The CDR3 is 15 residues long. Germline CDR1 reads SNHLY; CDR2 reads FYNNEI. The trim removed 5 bases at V and 4 bases at J, leaving 8 bases unmatched. CDR3 sequence reads: CASSILAAGYNEQFF. The CDR3, as DNA: TGTGCCAGCAGTATTCTAGCGGCGGGGTACAATGAGCAGTTCTTC. Together with reference TRBV2 and TRBJ2-1, the CDR3 gives the full variable domain: EPEVTQTPSHQVTQMGQEVILRCVPISNHLYFYWYRQILGQKVEFLVSFYNNEISEKSEIFDDQFSVERPDGSNFTLKIRSTKLEDSAMYFCASSILAAGYNEQFFGPGTRLTVL.

A few counts support this clonotype. The V gene is TRBV12-3 or TRBV12-4, the J gene TRBJ1-2; 10 positions match TRBD1. The CDR3 totals 15 residues. The V segment lost 5 bases and the J segment 6 bases; nucleotides outside the gene matches: 9. The CDR3 loop is CASSPRQGAGNGYTF. CDR3 bases: TGTGCCAGCAGTCCGCGACAGGGGGCTGGCAATGGCTACACCTTC.

This clonotype was detected only once. The CDR3 DNA sequence: TGTGCCAGCAGCTTGAAGGACGCGGAAGGCGGCTACACCTTC. Amino acids: CASSLKDAEGGYTF. V is TRBV5-4 and J is TRBJ1-2; D is undetermined. The ends were cut back, 1 base at V and 8 bases at J, with 15 bases in the middle. Germline V lookup: CDR1 SGHNT, CDR2 YYREEE (reference sequence). The CDR3 sequence is 14 residues long. Full variable domain (remainder filled in from reference TRBV5-4 and TRBJ1-2): ETGVTQSPTHLIKTRGQQVTLRCSSQSGHNTVSWYQQALGQGPQFIFQYYREEENGRGNFPPRFSGLQFPNYSSELNVNALELDDSALYLCASSLKDAEGGYTFGSGTRLTVV.

The rearrangement uses TRBV29-1 and TRBJ2-7; the D is unclear. V was clipped by 6 bases and J by 1 base, with 13 bases between them. This CDR3 is built from 13 residues. Germline V gene sequence: CDR1 SQVTM, CDR2 ANQGSEA. CDR3 residues: CSVRDTLSYEQYF. CDR3 DNA: TGCAGCGTGCGAGACACCCTTTCCTACGAGCAGTACTTC.

This clonotype has a count of ten or more. The rearrangement joins TRBV29-1 to TRBJ2-1, with D unresolved. Trimming removed 6 bases at V and 6 bases at J, with 12 bases between. Per the germline V gene, CDR1 is SQVTM and CDR2 is ANQGSEA. This CDR3 contains 12 residues. CDR3 in DNA: TGCAGCGTAGGTCTCCAGAGCAATGAGCAGTTCTTC. Translating gives CSVGLQSNEQFF.

As to this clonotype: One junction end does not reproduce the germline sequence, and a read error may be involved. The V and J genes are TRBV7-2 and TRBJ2-1; 8 positions match TRBD2. Germline CDR1 reads SGHTA; CDR2 reads FQGNSA. CDR3 size: 19 residues. The CDR3 here is CASSPRLAPRPSSDNEQFF. In DNA form, the CDR3 reads TGTGCCAGCAGCCCCCGACTAGCGCCTAGGCCCAGCTCCGACAATGAGCAGTTCTTC.

The gene calls are TRBV30 and TRBJ1-2; 9 bases map to TRBD1. The V gene end was trimmed by 2 bases and the J gene end by 8 bases; junction bases not matched to a gene: 6. Germline CDR1 is GTSNPN and CDR2 is SVGIG (reference sequence). This CDR3 is built from 13 residues. The CDR3: CAWSPGQGRGYTF. CDR3 DNA sequence: TGTGCCTGGAGTCCGGGACAGGGACGCGGCTACACCTTC.

The gene calls are TRBV29-1 and TRBJ2-5, with TRBD2 matching 13 bases. This CDR3 is built from 15 residues. Germline CDR1 SQVTM, CDR2 ANQGSEA. After removal of 8 bases from V and 4 bases from J, the junction contained 10 bases not matched to a gene. The CDR3 nucleotides are TGCAGCCCCCGGACTAGCGGGAGCGGAGGAGAGACCCAGTACTTC. This codes for CSPRTSGSGGETQYF.

This clonotype was observed a single time. The rearrangement joins TRBV3-1 to TRBJ1-6; D is unresolved. Germline loops: CDR1 LGHDT, CDR2 YNNKEL (reference sequence). The length of the CDR3 is 16 residues. Trimming removed 4 bases from V and 7 bases from J, with 17 bases in between. CDR3 residues: CASSPRHRAVNSPLHF. The CDR3 DNA follows: TGTGCCAGCAGCCCCCGACATAGGGCTGTAAATTCACCCCTCCACTTT.

Remarks on this clonotype: Possible read error: a much larger clone is one base away. The genes are TRBV20-1 and TRBJ1-5; no definite D call. The germline V gene encodes CDR1 DFQATT and CDR2 SNEGSKA (reference sequence). The V end lost 0 bases, the J end lost 4 bases, and 7 bases lay between the germline ends. This CDR3 spans 13 amino acids. The CDR3 loop reads CSARDKENQPQHF. The CDR3 DNA reads as TGCAGTGCTAGAGACAAGGAAAATCAGCCCCAGCATTTT.

The rearrangement joins TRBV20-1 to TRBJ2-5; perhaps TRBD2 as D (6 bases). From germline, CDR1 is DFQATT and CDR2 SNEGSKA (reference sequence). Trimming shortened V by 0 bases and J by 4 bases, and 21 bases separated the two germline ends. The CDR3 has 17 amino acids. CDR3 in DNA: TGCAGTGCTAGAGATTATCGACTAGTAGTTTTTAGAGAGACCCAGTACTTC. It codes for CSARDYRLVVFRETQYF.

The genes are TRBV10-3 and TRBJ1-2; D is undetermined. The germline V and J ends were trimmed by 4 bases and 4 bases, with 7 bases remaining between them. CDR1 and CDR2 (germline): ENHRY, SYGVKD. The CDR3 contains 12 residues. The CDR3 region is CAISGEGYGYTF. The CDR3 coding sequence is TGTGCCATCAGTGGGGAGGGCTATGGCTACACCTTC.

This clonotype was observed a few times. The genes are TRBV4-3 and TRBJ1-4, with D perhaps TRBD1 (6 bases). The CDR3 runs 16 residues. V dropped 3 bases and J dropped 8 bases, with 19 bases sitting between them. CDR1 is LGHNA, CDR2 YSLEER, per germline. CDR3 coding DNA: TGCGCCAGCAGCCAGCAAACCGGGACACAGTCCGAAAAACTGTTTTTT. It codes for CASSQQTGTQSEKLFF.

V and J are TRBV29-1 and TRBJ2-7; the D gene could be TRBD1 or TRBD2 (6 bases each). Germline CDR1 is SQVTM and CDR2 is ANQGSEA. Trimming stripped 5 bases from V and 5 bases from J, with 28 bases between. The CDR3 loop spans 17 amino acids. In DNA, the CDR3 is TGCAGCGTTTCCCCCTATCCGGGGGCAGCGGGCTTCGACGAGCAGTACTTC. Protein product: CSVSPYPGAAGFDEQYF.

This chain uses TRBV9 with TRBJ2-3; 9 nucleotides agree with TRBD1. Germline loops: CDR1 SGDLS, CDR2 YYNGEE. The length of the CDR3 is 16 residues. V trimming: 0 bases; J trimming: 3 bases; junction bases outside the gene matches: 5. CDR3 bases: TGTGCCAGCAGCGTAGTGGGGACAGGGAGGACAGATACGCAGTATTTT. This sequence encodes CASSVVGTGRTDTQYF.

The chain combines TRBV10-2 with TRBJ2-7; tentatively, D is TRBD2 (5 bases). V was pared by 7 bases and J by 7 bases, with 20 bases between. The germline V gene has CDR1 WSHSY and CDR2 SAAADI. The CDR3 extends over 14 amino acids. DNA of the CDR3: TGCGCCAGCAAGCGGACTCATGACTACAATGAGCAGTACTTC. Its protein product is CASKRTHDYNEQYF.

This clonotype was picked up a small number of times. V is TRBV27 and J is TRBJ2-5; D remains unclear. CDR1 and CDR2 (germline): MNHEY, SMNVEV (reference sequence). The CDR3 sequence is 15 residues long. V was shortened by 4 bases and J by 3 bases, with 15 bases between the two germline ends. This CDR3 is CASSSLKDGKETQYF. As DNA, the CDR3 is TGTGCCAGCAGTTCTTTAAAGGACGGCAAAGAGACCCAGTACTTC.

The V and J genes are TRBV5-1 and TRBJ2-5, with 8 bases lining up with TRBD1. The CDR3 consists of 18 residues. The V segment lost 0 bases and the J segment 6 bases; nucleotides outside the gene matches: 16. CDR1 and CDR2 from the germline V gene are SGHRS and YFSETQ. CDR3 bases: TGCGCCAGCAGCTTGGCTGGTTCTCTTGGACAGGGTCGGCAGACCCAGTACTTC. It is translated as CASSLAGSLGQGRQTQYF.

This clonotype was picked up a small number of times. This sequence joins TRBV7-3 and TRBJ2-3, with no clear D. The germline gives CDR1 SGHTA, CDR2 FQGTGA. V lost 1 base and J 6 bases, leaving 11 bases between the germline ends. CDR3 length: 14 amino acids. The CDR3: CASSLNPSSDTQYF. For the CDR3, the DNA is TGTGCCAGCAGCTTAAACCCCTCTAGTGATACGCAGTATTTT.

The chain employs TRBV20-1 and TRBJ1-5; D not certain. Germline V CDR1 and CDR2: DFQATT, SNEGSKA (reference sequence). CDR3 length: 15 amino acids. Trimming left V 6 bases short and J 0 bases short, with 15 bases between. The CDR3 loop is CSARFKQHSNQPQHF. The CDR3 nucleotides are TGCAGTGCCCGATTTAAACAGCATAGCAATCAGCCCCAGCATTTT.

In its sample, this clonotype was seen a few times. This chain connects TRBV7-3 to TRBJ2-1, with D hard to call. CDR3 length equals 14 residues. Germline V CDR1 and CDR2: SGHTA, FQGTGA. V lost 1 base and J lost 8, with 12 bases in between. The CDR3 DNA reads TGTGCCAGCAGCTTAAGTCTGATTTCCCATGAGCAGTTCTTC. As protein: CASSLSLISHEQFF.

This clonotype was found many times. V and J are TRBV2 and TRBJ2-7, with unresolved D. This CDR3 is built from 11 residues. CDR1 and CDR2 from the germline V gene are SNHLY and FYNNEI. Deletions cut 8 bases from V and 2 bases from J, with 7 bases between. The CDR3 sequence: CASRGTYEQYF. In DNA form, the CDR3 reads TGTGCCAGCCGTGGGACCTACGAGCAGTACTTC.

The V gene is TRBV11-2, the J gene TRBJ2-1; TRBD2 matches 7 bases. V dropped 0 bases and J dropped 8; count of bases not matched to a gene: 4. This CDR3 is 14 amino acids long. CDR1 and CDR2 from the germline V gene are SGHAT and FQNNGV. The CDR3 coding sequence is TGTGCCAGCAGCTTAGAGCGGGAGTCCGATGAGCAGTTCTTC. Translating gives CASSLERESDEQFF.